This T cell receptor beta chain was recovered during a study of response to subunit inactivated influenza vaccine. Study outcomes and limitations: That few new T cells are recruited by each seasonal influenza vaccination was the authors' suggestion.

Germline assignment: CDR1 MNHEY and CDR2 SVGAGI. This CDR3 has 15 residues. Notes on this clonotype: Its target is unknown. Germline and junction disagree at one end, which may indicate a read error.

TCRdb ran MiXCR on the RT-PCR reads and lists one entry per CDR3 protein. Of roughly 700,000 distinct CDR3 sequences detected, approximately 15% appear once; the ten largest clones hold roughly 6.4%. Sequencing used PBMCs from blood, obtained roughly 15 days before vaccination. This chain joins TRBV6-5 and TRBJ2-6; no clear D. The TCR sequence derives from a man aged 45 to 65 who received an inactivated influenza vaccine. CDR3 sequence: CASSYVDSGTNVLTF. Written as DNA, the CDR3 is TGTGCCAGCAGTTACGTTGACTCTGGGACCAACGTCCTGACTTTC.